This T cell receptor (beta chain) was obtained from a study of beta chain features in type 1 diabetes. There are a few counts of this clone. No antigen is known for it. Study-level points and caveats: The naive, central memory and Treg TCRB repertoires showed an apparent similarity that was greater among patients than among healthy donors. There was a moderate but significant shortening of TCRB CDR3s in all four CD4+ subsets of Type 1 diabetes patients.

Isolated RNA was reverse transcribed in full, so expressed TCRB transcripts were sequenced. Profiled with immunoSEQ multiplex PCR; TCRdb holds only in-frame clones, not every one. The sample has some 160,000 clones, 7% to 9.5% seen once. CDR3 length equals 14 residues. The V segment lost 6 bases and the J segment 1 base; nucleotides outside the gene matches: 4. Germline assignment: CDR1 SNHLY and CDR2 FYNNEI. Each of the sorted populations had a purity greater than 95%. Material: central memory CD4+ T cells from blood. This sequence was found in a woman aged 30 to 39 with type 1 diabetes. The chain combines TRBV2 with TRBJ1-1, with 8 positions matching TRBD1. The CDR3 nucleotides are TGTGCCAGCAGCCAGGGACAGGCGAACACTGAAGCTTTCTTT. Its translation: CASSQGQANTEAFF. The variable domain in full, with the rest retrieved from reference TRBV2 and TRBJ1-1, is EPEVTQTPSHQVTQMGQEVILRCVPISNHLYFYWYRQILGQKVEFLVSFYNNEISEKSEIFDDQFSVERPDGSNFTLKIRSTKLEDSAMYFCASSQGQANTEAFFGQGTRLTVV.